The 8 T cell receptor beta chains below all came from one sample that was sequenced in a study of response to subunit inactivated influenza vaccine. MiXCR was run by TCRdb on the RT-PCR reads, yielding one entry per CDR3 protein. Of 500,000 to 650,000 distinct CDR3 sequences detected, under 9% appear once; the ten largest clones hold 13%. The input for sequencing was PBMCs from blood, taken less than 30 months after vaccination. These receptors all come from a man aged 50 to 69 who received an inactivated influenza vaccine.

This clonotype occurred a few times. The rearrangement links TRBV5-6 to TRBJ2-7; 8 bases match TRBD2. J gave up 3 bases and V 4 bases, and 9 bases lay outside the gene matches. Germline V gives CDR1 SGHDT, CDR2 YYEEEE. CDR3 length: 15 residues. In DNA, the CDR3 is TGTGCCAGCAGCCAAGCAGCGGGGGTCGACTACGAGCAGTACTTC. This gives the protein CASSQAAGVDYEQYF.

The chain carries TRBV30 and TRBJ2-5; 7 bases are a match to TRBD1. Per the germline V gene, CDR1 is GTSNPN and CDR2 is SVGIG (reference sequence). Losses at the gene ends were 1 base for V and 5 bases for J; bases not matched to a gene: 10. The CDR3 has 15 residues. The CDR3, as DNA: TGTGCCTGGAGTGGGGCAGGGGGTAGGGGGGAGACCCAGTACTTC. Its protein is CAWSGAGGRGETQYF.

The J gene is TRBJ1-5, the V gene TRBV2, with a weak D call TRBD1 (6 bases). Trimming pared 6 bases from V and 1 base from J, leaving 13 bases between. The CDR3 sequence is 15 residues long. CDR1 and CDR2 from the germline V gene are SNHLY and FYNNEI. CDR3 nucleotide sequence: TGTGCCAGCAGACCGGGACATAGAAGCAATCAGCCCCAGCATTTT. It yields the protein CASRPGHRSNQPQHF. The variable domain in full, with the rest retrieved from reference TRBV2 and TRBJ1-5, is EPEVTQTPSHQVTQMGQEVILRCVPISNHLYFYWYRQILGQKVEFLVSFYNNEISEKSEIFDDQFSVERPDGSNFTLKIRSTKLEDSAMYFCASRPGHRSNQPQHFGDGTRLSIL.

This clonotype appeared many times. The chain uses TRBV5-1 and TRBJ1-2; a weak D match, TRBD1 (5 bases). Germline CDR1 and CDR2: SGHRS and YFSETQ. V lost 3 bases and J lost 5, with 11 bases in between. The CDR3 sequence is 13 residues long. The DNA for the CDR3 is TGCGCCAGCAGCTCGGGACGGTGGTATGGCTACACCTTC. Protein sequence: CASSSGRWYGYTF. The variable domain in full, with the rest retrieved from reference TRBV5-1 and TRBJ1-2, is KAGVTQTPRYLIKTRGQQVTLSCSPISGHRSVSWYQQTPGQGLQFLFEYFSETQRNKGNFPGRFSGRQFSNSRSEMNVSTLELGDSALYLCASSSGRWYGYTFGSGTRLTVV.

The gene calls are TRBV5-1 and TRBJ2-2; a weak D match, TRBD1 (5 bases). CDR1 is SGHRS, CDR2 YFSETQ, per germline. Trimming took 3 bases from V and 5 from J, leaving 20 bases between them. The CDR3 is 17 residues long. The CDR3 sequence is CASSSFSGAGLTGELFF. The CDR3 nucleotides are TGCGCCAGCAGCTCCTTCTCTGGGGCCGGGTTGACCGGGGAGCTGTTTTTT.

V usage is TRBV29-1 and J usage is TRBJ1-1; D may be TRBD1 (6 bases). V lost 2 bases to trimming and J lost 3 bases, with 22 bases between them. CDR3 length equals 17 residues. The germline V gene has CDR1 SQVTM and CDR2 ANQGSEA. The CDR3 region has the DNA TGCAGCGTTGAATTCGGCCCTCCTACAGGGCACGACACTGAAGCTTTCTTT. Its translation: CSVEFGPPTGHDTEAFF.

This clonotype came up many times. The rearrangement joins TRBV20-1 to TRBJ1-5; TRBD1 might be the D (5 bases). The CDR3 consists of 12 residues. Trimming removed 4 bases at V and 8 bases at J, with 12 bases between. Germline V gene lookup returns CDR1 DFQATT and CDR2 SNEGSKA (reference sequence). DNA for the CDR3: TGCAGTGCTATGGGAGGGACTAAGCCCCAGCATTTT. Translating it yields CSAMGGTKPQHF.

The table lists this clonotype with a few counts. The gene calls are TRBV4-3 and TRBJ2-5; D is uncertain. The CDR3 contains 13 residues. V lost 0 bases, J lost 3 bases, and 5 bases lay in between. The germline gives CDR1 LGHNA, CDR2 YSLEER. CDR3 sequence reads: CASSQERKETQYF. The CDR3 coding sequence is TGCGCCAGCAGCCAAGAGCGGAAAGAGACCCAGTACTTC.